The source of this T cell receptor beta chain is a study of OX40 agonist ivuxolimab in advanced cancers. CDR1 and CDR2 (germline): SNHLY, FYNNEI. Between the trimmed V and J ends, which lost 11 bases and 3 bases, there was a span of 7 bases. The CDR3 extends over 11 amino acids. The table came from immunoSEQ multiplex PCR; TCRdb's copy has only in-frame clones and leaves some out. This sample has about 22,000 clones, with 86% found just once. The receptor's source is an adult with an advanced solid tumor such as melanoma, head and neck, liver or kidney cancer. This chain links TRBV2 with TRBJ2-2; no reliable D call. The source material was CD4+ or CD8+ T cells sorted from blood, sampled in a trial of the OX40 agonist ivuxolimab. CDR3 residues: CALGYTGELFF. The CDR3 region has the DNA TGTGCCCTCGGTTACACCGGGGAGCTGTTTTTT.